The sample holds many counts of the clone carrying this T cell receptor beta chain. Its antigen is not identified. V lost 5 bases, J lost 2 bases, and 11 bases stayed unmatched. Germline V CDR1 and CDR2: MNHNS, SASEGT. The CDR3 is 16 residues long. This sample is part of a study of glioma-infiltrating T cells. Study results and limitations: Tissue-blood divergence was below expectation in non-neoplastic patients, above in gliomas.

Amplification of TCR alpha and beta CDR3 regions from RNA used iRepertoire nested multiplex PCR. MiXCR, run by TCRdb on the multiplex PCR reads, gives a single entry per CDR3 protein. The sample consists of about 180,000 distinct CDR3 sequences, over 40% of them appearing once. What was sequenced was glioma tissue, nonneoplastic brain tissue, or PBMCs (not recorded which). The sequence was obtained from a human donor with low-grade glioma or glioblastoma, undergoing nonglioma brain surgery, or in good health (not recorded which). The rearrangement links TRBV6-1 to TRBJ2-7, with 8 bases fitting TRBD2. The CDR3 sequence: CASSQIPSGLAYEQYF. CDR3 coding DNA: TGTGCCAGCAGTCAAATCCCTAGCGGGCTCGCCTACGAGCAGTACTTC.